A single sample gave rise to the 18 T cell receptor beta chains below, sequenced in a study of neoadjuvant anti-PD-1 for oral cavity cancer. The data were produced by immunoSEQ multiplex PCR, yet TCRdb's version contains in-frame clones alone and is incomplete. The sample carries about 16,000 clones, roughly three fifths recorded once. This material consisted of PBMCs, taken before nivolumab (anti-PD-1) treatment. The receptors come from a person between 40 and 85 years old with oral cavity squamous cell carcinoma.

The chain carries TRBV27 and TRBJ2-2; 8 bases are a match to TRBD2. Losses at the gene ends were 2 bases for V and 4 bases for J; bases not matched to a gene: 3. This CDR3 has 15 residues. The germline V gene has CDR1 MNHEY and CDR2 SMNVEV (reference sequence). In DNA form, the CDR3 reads TGTGCCAGCAGTTTAATCCTAGCGGGCACCGGGGAGCTGTTTTTT. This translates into CASSLILAGTGELFF.

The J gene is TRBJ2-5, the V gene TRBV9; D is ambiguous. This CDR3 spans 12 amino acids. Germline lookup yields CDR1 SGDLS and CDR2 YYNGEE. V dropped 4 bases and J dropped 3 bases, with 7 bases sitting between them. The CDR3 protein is CASSLSKETQYF. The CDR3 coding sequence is TGTGCCAGCAGCCTGTCAAAAGAGACCCAGTACTTC. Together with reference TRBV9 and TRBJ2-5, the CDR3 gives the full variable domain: DSGVTQTPKHLITATGQRVTLRCSPRSGDLSVYWYQQSLDQGLQFLIQYYNGEERAKGNILERFSAQQFPDLHSELNLSSLELGDSALYFCASSLSKETQYFGPGTRLLVL.

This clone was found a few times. This CDR3 reads CASSLDSQNTEAFF. The DNA for the CDR3 is TGCGCCAGCAGCTTGGACAGTCAGAACACTGAAGCTTTCTTT. This rearrangement joins TRBV5-1 to TRBJ1-1; D unresolved. The germline gives CDR1 SGHRS, CDR2 YFSETQ. Trimming removed 0 bases at V and 1 base at J, with 7 bases between. The CDR3 has 14 amino acids.

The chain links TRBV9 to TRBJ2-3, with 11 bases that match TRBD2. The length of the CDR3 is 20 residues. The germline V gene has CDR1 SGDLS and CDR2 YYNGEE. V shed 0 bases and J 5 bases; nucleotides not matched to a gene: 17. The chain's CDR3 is CASSVALTSGRGGGQDTQYF. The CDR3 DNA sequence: TGTGCCAGCAGCGTAGCCCTTACTAGCGGGAGAGGGGGCGGGCAAGATACGCAGTATTTT.

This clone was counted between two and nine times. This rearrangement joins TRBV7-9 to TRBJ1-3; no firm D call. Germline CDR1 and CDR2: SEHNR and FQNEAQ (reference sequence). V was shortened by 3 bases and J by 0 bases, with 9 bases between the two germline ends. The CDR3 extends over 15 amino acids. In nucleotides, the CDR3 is TGTGCCAGCAGCTTCCCTACAGTCTCTGGAAACACCATATATTTT. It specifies CASSFPTVSGNTIYF.

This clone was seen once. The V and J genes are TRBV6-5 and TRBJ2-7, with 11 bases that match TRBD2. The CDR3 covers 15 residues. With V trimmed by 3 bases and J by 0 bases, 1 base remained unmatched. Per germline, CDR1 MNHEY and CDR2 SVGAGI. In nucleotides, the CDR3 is TGTGCCAGCAGTTATCTAGCGGGAGGCTCCTACGAGCAGTACTTC. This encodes CASSYLAGGSYEQYF.

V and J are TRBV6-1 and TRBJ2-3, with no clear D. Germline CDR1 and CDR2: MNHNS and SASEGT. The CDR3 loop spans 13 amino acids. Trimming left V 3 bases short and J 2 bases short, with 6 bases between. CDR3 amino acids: CASSDRFTDTQYF. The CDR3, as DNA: TGTGCCAGCAGTGACAGGTTCACAGATACGCAGTATTTT.

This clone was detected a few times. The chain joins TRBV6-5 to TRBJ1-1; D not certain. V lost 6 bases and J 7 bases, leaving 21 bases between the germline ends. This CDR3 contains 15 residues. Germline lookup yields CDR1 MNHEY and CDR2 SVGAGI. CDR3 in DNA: TGTGCCAGCAGGAGTTACCCCCAGATGGGCAGTGAAGCTTTCTTT. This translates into CASRSYPQMGSEAFF.

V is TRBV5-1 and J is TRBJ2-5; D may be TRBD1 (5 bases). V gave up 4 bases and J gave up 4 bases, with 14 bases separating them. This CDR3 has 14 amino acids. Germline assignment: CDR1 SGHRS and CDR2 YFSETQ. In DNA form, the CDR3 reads TGCGCCAGCAGCCAGAGGTCCCAGGGAGAGACCCAGTACTTC. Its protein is CASSQRSQGETQYF.

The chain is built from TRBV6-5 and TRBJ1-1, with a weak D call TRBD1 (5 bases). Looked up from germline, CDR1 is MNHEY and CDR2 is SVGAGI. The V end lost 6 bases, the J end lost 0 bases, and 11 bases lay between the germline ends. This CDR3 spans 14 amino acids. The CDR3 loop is CASRFGTLNTEAFF. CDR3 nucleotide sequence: TGTGCCAGCAGATTCGGGACCTTGAACACTGAAGCTTTCTTT.

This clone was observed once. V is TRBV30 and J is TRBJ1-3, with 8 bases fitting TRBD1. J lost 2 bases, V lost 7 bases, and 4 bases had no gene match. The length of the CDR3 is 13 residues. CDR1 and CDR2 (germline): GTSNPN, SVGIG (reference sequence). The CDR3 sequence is CALQGAPGNTIYF. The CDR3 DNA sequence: TGTGCCTTGCAGGGGGCACCTGGAAACACCATATATTTT.

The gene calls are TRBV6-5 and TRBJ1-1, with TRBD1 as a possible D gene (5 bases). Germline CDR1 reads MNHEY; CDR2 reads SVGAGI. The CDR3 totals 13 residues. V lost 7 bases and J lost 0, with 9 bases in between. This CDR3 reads CASTPTVNTEAFF. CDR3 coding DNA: TGTGCCAGCACTCCGACAGTGAACACTGAAGCTTTCTTT.

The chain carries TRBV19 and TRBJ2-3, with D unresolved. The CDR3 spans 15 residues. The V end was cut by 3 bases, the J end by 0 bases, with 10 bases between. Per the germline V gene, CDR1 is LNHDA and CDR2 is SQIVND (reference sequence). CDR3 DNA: TGTGCCAGTAGTATCCAAGGCCGGAGCACAGATACGCAGTATTTT. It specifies CASSIQGRSTDTQYF. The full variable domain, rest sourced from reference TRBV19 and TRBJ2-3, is DGGITQSPKYLFRKEGQNVTLSCEQNLNHDAMYWYRQDPGQGLRLIYYSQIVNDFQKGDIAEGYSVSREKKESFPLTVTSAQKNPTAFYLCASSIQGRSTDTQYFGPGTRLTVL.

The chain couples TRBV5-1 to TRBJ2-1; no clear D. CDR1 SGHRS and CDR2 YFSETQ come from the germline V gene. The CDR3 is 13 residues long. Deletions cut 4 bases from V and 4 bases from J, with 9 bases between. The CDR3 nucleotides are TGCGCCAGCAGCCCCCAAGGGTACAATGAGCAGTTCTTC. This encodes CASSPQGYNEQFF.

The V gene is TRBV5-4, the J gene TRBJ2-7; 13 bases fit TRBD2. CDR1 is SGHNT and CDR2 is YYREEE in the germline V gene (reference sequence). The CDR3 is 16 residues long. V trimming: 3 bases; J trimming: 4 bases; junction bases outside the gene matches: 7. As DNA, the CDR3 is TGTGCCAGCAGCTCCCGGACTAGCGGGAGTCTTTACGAGCAGTACTTC. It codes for CASSSRTSGSLYEQYF.

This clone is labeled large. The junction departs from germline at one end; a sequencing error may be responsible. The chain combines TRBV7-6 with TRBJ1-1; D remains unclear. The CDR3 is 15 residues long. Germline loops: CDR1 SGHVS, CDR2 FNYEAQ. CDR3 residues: CASRLEPSGNTEAFF. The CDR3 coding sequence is TGTGCCAGCAGGTTAGAGCCCAGTGGGAACACTGAAGCTTTCTTT. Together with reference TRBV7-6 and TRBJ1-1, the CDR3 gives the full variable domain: GAGVSQSPRYKVTKRGQDVALRCDPISGHVSLYWYRQALGQGPEFLTYFNYEAQQDKSGLPNDRFSAERPEGSISTLTIQRTEQRDSAMYRCASRLEPSGNTEAFFGQGTRLTVV.

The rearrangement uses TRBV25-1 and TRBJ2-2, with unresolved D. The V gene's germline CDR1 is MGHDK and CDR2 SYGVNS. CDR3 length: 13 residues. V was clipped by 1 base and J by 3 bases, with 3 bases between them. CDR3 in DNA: TGTGCCAGCAGTGAATGGGACACCGGGGAGCTGTTTTTT. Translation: CASSEWDTGELFF.

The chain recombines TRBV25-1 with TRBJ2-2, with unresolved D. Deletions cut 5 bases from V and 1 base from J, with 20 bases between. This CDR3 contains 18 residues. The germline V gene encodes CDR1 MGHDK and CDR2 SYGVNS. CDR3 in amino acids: CASSLYKDDEENTGELFF. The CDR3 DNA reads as TGTGCCAGCAGTCTTTATAAGGACGATGAGGAGAACACCGGGGAGCTGTTTTTT. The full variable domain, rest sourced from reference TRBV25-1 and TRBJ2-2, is EADIYQTPRYLVIGTGKKITLECSQTMGHDKMYWYQQDPGMELHLIHYSYGVNSTEKGDLSSESTVSRIRTEHFPLTLESARPSHTSQYLCASSLYKDDEENTGELFFGEGSRLTVL.